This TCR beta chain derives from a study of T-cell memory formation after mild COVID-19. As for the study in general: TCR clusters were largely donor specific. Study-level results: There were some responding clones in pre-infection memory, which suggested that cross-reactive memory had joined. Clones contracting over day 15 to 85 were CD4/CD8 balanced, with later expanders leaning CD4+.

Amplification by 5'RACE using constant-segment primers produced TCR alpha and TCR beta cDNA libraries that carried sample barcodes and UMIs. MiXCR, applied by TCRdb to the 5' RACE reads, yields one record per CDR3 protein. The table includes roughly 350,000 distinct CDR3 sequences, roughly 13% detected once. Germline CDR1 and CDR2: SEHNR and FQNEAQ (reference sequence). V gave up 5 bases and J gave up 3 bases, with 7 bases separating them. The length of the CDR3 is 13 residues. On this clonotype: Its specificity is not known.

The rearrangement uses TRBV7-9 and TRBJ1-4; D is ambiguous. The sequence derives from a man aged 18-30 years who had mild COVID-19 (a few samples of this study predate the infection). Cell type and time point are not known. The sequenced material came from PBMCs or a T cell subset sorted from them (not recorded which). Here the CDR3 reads CASSPQANEKLFF. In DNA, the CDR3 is TGTGCCAGCAGCCCCCAGGCTAATGAAAAACTGTTTTTT.